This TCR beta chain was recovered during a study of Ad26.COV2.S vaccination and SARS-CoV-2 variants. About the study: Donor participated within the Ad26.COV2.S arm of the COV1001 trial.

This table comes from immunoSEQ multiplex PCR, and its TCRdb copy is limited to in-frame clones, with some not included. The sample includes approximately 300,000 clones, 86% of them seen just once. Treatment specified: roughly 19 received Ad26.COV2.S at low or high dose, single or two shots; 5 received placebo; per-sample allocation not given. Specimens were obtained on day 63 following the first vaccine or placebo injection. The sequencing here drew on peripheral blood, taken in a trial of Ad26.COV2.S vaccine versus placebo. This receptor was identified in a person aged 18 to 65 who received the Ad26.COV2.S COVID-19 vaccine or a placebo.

This chain's CDR3 is CASSIDNSRETQYF. For the CDR3, the DNA is TGTGCCAGTAGTATAGATAATTCCAGGGAGACCCAGTACTTC. J is TRBJ2-5 and V is TRBV19; D remains ambiguous. V was clipped by 0 bases and J by 5 bases, with 10 bases between them. This CDR3 region has 14 residues. CDR1 is LNHDA, CDR2 SQIVND, per germline (reference sequence).